This T cell receptor (beta chain) was recorded in a study of blood T cell repertoires in COVID-19. Methods used by the authors: From reference gene primer amplification, estimates of nucleated cell counts were derived. Sequencing used immunoSEQ multiplex PCR; TCRdb keeps in-frame clones, though not all of them. The V and J calls and clone size come from that table; D and trimming were worked out from the DNA. The data hold 250,000 to 350,000 clones, with around 87% observed a single time. The sequence derives from a woman aged 30 to 39 who had recovered from COVID-19. Source material: peripheral blood.

The CDR3 protein is CASSLHPSSQETQYF. The CDR3 DNA reads as TGTGCCAGCAGCTTGCATCCTAGCAGTCAAGAGACCCAGTACTTC. J is TRBJ2-5 and V is TRBV11-3, with a tentative D call TRBD2 (5 bases). Per germline, CDR1 SGHNT and CDR2 YENEEA. V dropped 3 bases and J dropped 2 bases, with 13 bases sitting between them. This CDR3 is 15 amino acids long.